The subject of this entry is one T cell receptor beta chain. The antigen remains unidentified. The data derive from a study of cytomegalovirus exposure and HLA in healthy donors. Overall study findings and caveats: TCR beta V- and J-gene trimming was later associated with a missense DCLRE1C variant. In an earlier analysis, productive rearrangement rates for most beta V segments clustered near 87% or 30%. TCR beta chains numbering roughly 150 were designated cytomegalovirus-associated.

Primers for the PCR totalled 60 Vbeta and 13 Jbeta. Clones were read by immunoSEQ multiplex PCR, and TCRdb kept only the in-frame ones, dropping some. The sample lists around 110,000 clones, approximately 70% occurring once. Germline CDR1 and CDR2: LGHNA and YSLEER. V lost 1 base, J lost 9 bases, and 8 bases stayed unmatched. The CDR3 extends over 15 amino acids. This chain joins TRBV4-3 and TRBJ2-1, with 8 nucleotides matching TRBD2. Sequenced sample: PBMCs. The TCR comes from a woman aged 25 to 45 in good health and CMV-seronegative. The CDR3 DNA reads as TGCGCCAGCAGCCAAGTATCGGGGGGGAGGACTGAGCAGTTCTTC. This translates into CASSQVSGGRTEQFF.